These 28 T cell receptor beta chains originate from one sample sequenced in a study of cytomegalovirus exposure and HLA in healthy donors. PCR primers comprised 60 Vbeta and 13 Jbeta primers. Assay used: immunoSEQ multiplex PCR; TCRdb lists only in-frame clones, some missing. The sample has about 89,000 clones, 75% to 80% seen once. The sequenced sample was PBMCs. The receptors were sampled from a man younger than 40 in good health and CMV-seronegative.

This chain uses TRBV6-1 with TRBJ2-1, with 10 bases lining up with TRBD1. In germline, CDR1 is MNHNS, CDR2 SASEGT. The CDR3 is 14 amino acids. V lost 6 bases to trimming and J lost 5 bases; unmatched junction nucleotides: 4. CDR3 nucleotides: TGTGCCAGCAGAGCCGACAGGGGGCACAATGAGCAGTTCTTC. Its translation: CASRADRGHNEQFF.

CDR3 sequence: CASSHSGTGTTEAFF. Written as DNA, the CDR3 is TGTGCCAGCAGCCACTCCGGGACAGGGACCACTGAAGCTTTCTTT. J is TRBJ1-1 and V is TRBV11-2, with 9 bases aligning to TRBD1. From germline, CDR1 is SGHAT and CDR2 FQNNGV. The J segment lost 4 bases and the V segment lost 5 bases, leaving 8 bases of the junction unmatched. This CDR3 has 15 residues.

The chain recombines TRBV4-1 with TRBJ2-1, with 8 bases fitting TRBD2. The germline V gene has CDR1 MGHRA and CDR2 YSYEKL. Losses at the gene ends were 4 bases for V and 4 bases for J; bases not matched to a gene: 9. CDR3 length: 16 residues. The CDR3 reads CASSLEETSVYNEQFF. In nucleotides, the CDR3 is TGCGCCAGCAGCCTGGAAGAGACTAGCGTTTACAATGAGCAGTTCTTC.

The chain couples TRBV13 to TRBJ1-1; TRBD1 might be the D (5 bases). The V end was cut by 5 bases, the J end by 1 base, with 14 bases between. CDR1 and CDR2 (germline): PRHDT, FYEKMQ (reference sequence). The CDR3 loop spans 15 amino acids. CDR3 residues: CASSQGRERNTEAFF. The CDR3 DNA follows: TGTGCCAGCAGCCAGGGTCGGGAGCGGAACACTGAAGCTTTCTTT.

In DNA, the CDR3 is TGCAGCGTGGAACACACAGGGAAAGAGACCCAGTACTTC. It yields the protein CSVEHTGKETQYF. This rearrangement joins TRBV29-1 to TRBJ2-5; maybe TRBD1 (6 bases). The CDR3 loop spans 13 amino acids. V shed 6 bases and J shed 3 bases, with 14 bases lying between them. Germline assignment: CDR1 SQVTM and CDR2 ANQGSEA.

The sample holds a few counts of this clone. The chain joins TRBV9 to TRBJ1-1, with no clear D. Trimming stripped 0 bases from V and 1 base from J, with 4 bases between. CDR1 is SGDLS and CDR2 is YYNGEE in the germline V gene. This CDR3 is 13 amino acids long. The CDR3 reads CASSVAQNTEAFF. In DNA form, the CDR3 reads TGTGCCAGCAGCGTAGCCCAGAACACTGAAGCTTTCTTT.

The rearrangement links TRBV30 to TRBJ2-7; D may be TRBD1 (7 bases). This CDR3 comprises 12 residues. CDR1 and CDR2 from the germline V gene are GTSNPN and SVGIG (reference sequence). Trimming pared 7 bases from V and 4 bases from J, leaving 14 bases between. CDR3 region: CAFQTGRYEQYF. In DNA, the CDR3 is TGTGCCTTTCAGACAGGGAGGTACGAGCAGTACTTC.

CDR3 sequence: CASSPRTGGYEKLFF. The CDR3 nucleotides are TGCGCCAGCAGCCCCCGGACAGGGGGCTACGAAAAACTGTTTTTT. J is TRBJ1-4 and V is TRBV4-3; 11 bases are shared with TRBD1. This CDR3 has 15 amino acids. CDR1 is LGHNA, CDR2 YSLEER, per germline. Unmatched junction bases numbered 6, after V lost 4 bases and J lost 8 bases.

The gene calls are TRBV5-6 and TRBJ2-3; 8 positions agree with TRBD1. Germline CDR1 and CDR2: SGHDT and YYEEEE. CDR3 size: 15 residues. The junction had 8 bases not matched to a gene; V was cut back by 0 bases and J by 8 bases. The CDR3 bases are TGTGCCAGCAGCTTGGAGACAGGGGCCCGGGGTACGCAGTATTTT. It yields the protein CASSLETGARGTQYF.

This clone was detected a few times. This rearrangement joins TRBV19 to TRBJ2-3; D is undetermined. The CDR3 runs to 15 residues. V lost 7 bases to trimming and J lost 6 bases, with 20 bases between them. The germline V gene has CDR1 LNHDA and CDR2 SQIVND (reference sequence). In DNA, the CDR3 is TGTGCCAGTACGTCTGAAGGCAGCGCCCAGGATACGCAGTATTTT. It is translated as CASTSEGSAQDTQYF. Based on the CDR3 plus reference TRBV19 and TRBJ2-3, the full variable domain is DGGITQSPKYLFRKEGQNVTLSCEQNLNHDAMYWYRQDPGQGLRLIYYSQIVNDFQKGDIAEGYSVSREKKESFPLTVTSAQKNPTAFYLCASTSEGSAQDTQYFGPGTRLTVL.

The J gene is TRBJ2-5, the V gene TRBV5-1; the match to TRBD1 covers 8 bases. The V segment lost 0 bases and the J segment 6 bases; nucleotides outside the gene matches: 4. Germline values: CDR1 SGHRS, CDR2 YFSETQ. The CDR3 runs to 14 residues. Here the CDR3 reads CASSLDGQGQTQYF. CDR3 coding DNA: TGCGCCAGCAGCTTGGATGGACAGGGTCAGACCCAGTACTTC.

CDR3 sequence: CAWSRGGGGETQYF. The CDR3 DNA follows: TGTGCCTGGAGTCGGGGAGGGGGAGGCGAGACCCAGTACTTC. This chain connects TRBV30 to TRBJ2-5; maybe TRBD2 (7 bases). Germline CDR1 GTSNPN, CDR2 SVGIG (reference sequence). This CDR3 has 14 amino acids. Trimming took 2 bases from V and 5 from J, leaving 15 bases between them.

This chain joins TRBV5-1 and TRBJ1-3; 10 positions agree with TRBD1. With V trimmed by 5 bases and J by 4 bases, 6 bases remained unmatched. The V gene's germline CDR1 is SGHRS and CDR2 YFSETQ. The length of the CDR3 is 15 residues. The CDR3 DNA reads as TGCGCCAGCAGAGAAGACAGGGGGCGCGGAAACACCATATATTTT. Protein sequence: CASREDRGRGNTIYF.

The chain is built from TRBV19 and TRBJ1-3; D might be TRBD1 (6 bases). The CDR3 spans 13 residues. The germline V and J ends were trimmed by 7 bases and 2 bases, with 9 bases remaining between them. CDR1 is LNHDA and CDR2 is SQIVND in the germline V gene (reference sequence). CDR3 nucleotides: TGTGCCAGTACTAGGACAGCTGGAAACACCATATATTTT. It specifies CASTRTAGNTIYF.

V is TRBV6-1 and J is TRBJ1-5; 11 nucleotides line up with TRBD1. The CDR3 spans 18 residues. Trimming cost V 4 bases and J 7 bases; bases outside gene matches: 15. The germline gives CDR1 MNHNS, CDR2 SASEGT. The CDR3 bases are TGTGCCAGCAGTGCGCCTACCCCAGGACAGGGGGCGAGCCAGCCCCAGCATTTT. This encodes CASSAPTPGQGASQPQHF.

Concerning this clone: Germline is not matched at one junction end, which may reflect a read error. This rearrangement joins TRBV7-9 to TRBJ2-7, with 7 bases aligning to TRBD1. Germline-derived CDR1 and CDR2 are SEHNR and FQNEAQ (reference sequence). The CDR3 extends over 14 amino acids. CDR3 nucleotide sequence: TGTTCCAGCAGCCTAAATCAAGGGGGCGACGAGCAGTACTTC. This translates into CSSSLNQGGDEQYF.

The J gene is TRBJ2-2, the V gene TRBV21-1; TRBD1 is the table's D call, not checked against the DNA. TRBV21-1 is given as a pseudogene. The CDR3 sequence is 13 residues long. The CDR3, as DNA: TGTGCCAGCAGCCCAGGGGTAACCGGGGAGCTGTTTTTT. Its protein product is CASSPGVTGELFF.

CDR3 region: CASLSGRTYNEQFF. The CDR3 DNA sequence: TGTGCCAGTCTTAGCGGGAGGACCTACAATGAGCAGTTCTTC. The gene calls are TRBV28 and TRBJ2-1, with 10 bases fitting TRBD2. V shed 9 bases and J 2 bases; nucleotides not matched to a gene: 4. Per the germline V gene, CDR1 is MDHEN and CDR2 is SYDVKM. This CDR3 has 14 amino acids.

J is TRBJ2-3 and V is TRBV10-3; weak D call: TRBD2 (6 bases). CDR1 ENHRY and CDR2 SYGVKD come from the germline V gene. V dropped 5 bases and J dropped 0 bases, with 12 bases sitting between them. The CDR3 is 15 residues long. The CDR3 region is CAISLSGPSTDTQYF. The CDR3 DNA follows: TGTGCCATCAGTCTGAGCGGGCCAAGCACAGATACGCAGTATTTT.

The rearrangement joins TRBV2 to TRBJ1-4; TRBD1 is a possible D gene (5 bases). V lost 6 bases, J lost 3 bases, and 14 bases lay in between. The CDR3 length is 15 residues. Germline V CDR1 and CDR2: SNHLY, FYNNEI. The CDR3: CASSRPRVANEKLFF. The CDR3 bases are TGTGCCAGCAGCCGACCCAGGGTAGCTAATGAAAAACTGTTTTTT.

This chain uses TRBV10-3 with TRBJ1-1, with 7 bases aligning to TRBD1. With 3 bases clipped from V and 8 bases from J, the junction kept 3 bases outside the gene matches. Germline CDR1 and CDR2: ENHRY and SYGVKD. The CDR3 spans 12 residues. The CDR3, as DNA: TGTGCCATCAGTGAAGGGGGCAGGGAAGCTTTCTTT. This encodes CAISEGGREAFF.

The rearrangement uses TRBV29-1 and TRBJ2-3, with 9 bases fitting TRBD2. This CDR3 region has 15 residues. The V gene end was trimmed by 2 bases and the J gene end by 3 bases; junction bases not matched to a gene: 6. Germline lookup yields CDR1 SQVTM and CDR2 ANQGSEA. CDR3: CSVEQAGGLTDTQYF. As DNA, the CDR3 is TGCAGCGTTGAACAGGCGGGAGGGCTTACAGATACGCAGTATTTT.

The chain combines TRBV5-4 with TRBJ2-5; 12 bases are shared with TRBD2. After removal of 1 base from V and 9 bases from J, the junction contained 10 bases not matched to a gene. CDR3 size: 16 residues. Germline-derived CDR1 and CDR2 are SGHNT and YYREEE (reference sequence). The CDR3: CASSLRLAGVQPAQYF. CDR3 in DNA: TGTGCCAGCAGCTTGCGACTAGCGGGGGTCCAACCGGCCCAGTACTTC.

CDR3 amino acids: CASSLVAGGSNQPQHF. In DNA, the CDR3 is TGTGCCAGCAGCTTAGTGGCAGGGGGGAGCAATCAGCCCCAGCATTTT. The gene calls are TRBV7-6 and TRBJ1-5; 7 nucleotides match TRBD1. The CDR3 sequence is 16 residues long. V shed 1 base and J 1 base; nucleotides not matched to a gene: 4. Germline CDR1 reads SGHVS; CDR2 reads FNYEAQ.

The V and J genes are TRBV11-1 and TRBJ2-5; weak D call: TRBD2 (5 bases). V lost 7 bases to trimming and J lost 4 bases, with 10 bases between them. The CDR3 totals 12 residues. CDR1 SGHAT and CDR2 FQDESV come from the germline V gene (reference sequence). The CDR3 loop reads CASMGATETQYF. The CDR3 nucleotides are TGTGCCAGCATGGGAGCTACAGAGACCCAGTACTTC.

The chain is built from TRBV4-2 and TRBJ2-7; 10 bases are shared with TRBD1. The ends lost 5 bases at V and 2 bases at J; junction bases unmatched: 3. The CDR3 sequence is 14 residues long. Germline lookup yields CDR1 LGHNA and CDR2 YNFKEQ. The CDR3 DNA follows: TGTGCCAGCAGCACCGGACAGGGGGCCTACGAGCAGTACTTC. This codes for CASSTGQGAYEQYF.

The CDR3 DNA reads as TGTGCCAGCAGGGAATCATCCGGGACTAGCTCCTACGAGCAGTACTTC. Protein sequence: CASRESSGTSSYEQYF. The chain has TRBV6-1 and TRBJ2-7; 8 bases fit TRBD2. Unmatched junction bases numbered 10, after V lost 6 bases and J lost 0 bases. The CDR3 is 16 amino acids. Germline V gives CDR1 MNHNS, CDR2 SASEGT.

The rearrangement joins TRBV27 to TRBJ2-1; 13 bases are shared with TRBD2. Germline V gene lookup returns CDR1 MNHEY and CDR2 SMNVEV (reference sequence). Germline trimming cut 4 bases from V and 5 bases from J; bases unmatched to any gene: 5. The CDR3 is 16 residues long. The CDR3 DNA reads TGTGCCAGCAGTTCACTAGCGGGAGGGTTAAACAATGAGCAGTTCTTC. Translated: CASSSLAGGLNNEQFF.